A single TCR beta chain is shown here with its context. Its target is unknown. All of the donors resided in Nashville, Tennessee, and each was a Caucasian adult. Negatively enriched CD4+ T cells were divided by CD45RA into naive and memory. TCRdb keeps only in-frame clones here, not all; method: immunoSEQ multiplex PCR. The table includes under 1,100,000 clones, around 74% detected once. Germline V gene sequence: CDR1 LNHDA, CDR2 SQIVND (reference sequence). J gave up 0 bases and V 5 bases, and 6 bases lay outside the gene matches. The CDR3 spans 15 residues. This sample was included in a study of shared clonotypes between healthy human individuals. Study overall: CD4 naive cells filled three plates per donor, CD4 memory three, CD8 naive two and CD8 memory one.

Notes on the study in general: A few donors had 5% to 6% of their naive CD4 clonotypes in common.

The source is a man between 18 and 29 years old in good health. V is TRBV19 and J is TRBJ2-7; 8 bases line up with TRBD1. Sequenced sample: memory CD4+ T cells sorted from blood. Subset defined: CD45RA-negative fraction. CDR3 sequence: CASSAGQGGSYEQYF. The CDR3 region has the DNA TGTGCCAGTAGTGCCGGACAGGGTGGCTCCTACGAGCAGTACTTC.